This is a list of T cell receptor beta chains from one sample in a study of cytomegalovirus exposure and HLA in healthy donors. Sequencing was performed with immunoSEQ multiplex PCR; in TCRdb, only in-frame clones are kept and a portion is missing. The repertoire holds 100,000 or so clones, with around three quarters as singletons. The material sequenced was PBMCs. The source is a woman aged 45-59 years in good health and CMV-seropositive. Both conserved end residues are part of each CDR3. D genes are given only for firm matches. Size is stated for part of the rows, as once, few or many counts, or as a class when the clone is expanded.

V	size	D	J	CDR3	DNA
TRBV6-5	-	TRBD1	TRBJ1-1	CASSPPGTVNTEAFF	TGTGCCAGCAGTCCCCCCGGGACAGTCAACACTGAAGCTTTCTTT
TRBV11-1	-	-	TRBJ2-7	CASSLALRYEQYF	TGTGCCAGCAGCTTAGCGCTACGCTACGAGCAGTACTTC
TRBV4-2	few	TRBD2	TRBJ2-5	CASSQTSGQETQYF	TGTGCCAGCAGCCAGACTAGCGGCCAAGAGACCCAGTACTTC
TRBV5-3	-	TRBD2	TRBJ2-5	CARSPDSGLARWETQYF	TGTGCCAGAAGCCCTGATTCAGGACTAGCGCGGTGGGAGACCCAGTACTTC
TRBV27	-	-	TRBJ2-1	CASSPLPDYMEYNEQFF	TGTGCCAGCAGTCCCCTACCGGACTACATGGAGTACAATGAGCAGTTCTTC
TRBV25-1	-	TRBD1	TRBJ1-2	CATGTANYGYTF	TGTGCCACAGGGACAGCTAACTATGGCTACACCTTC
TRBV13	-	TRBD2	TRBJ2-1	CASSQLTSGRENEQFF	TGTGCCAGCAGCCAATTGACTAGCGGGAGGGAAAATGAGCAGTTCTTC
TRBV7-8	-	TRBD1	TRBJ1-1	CASSLFGGTGVNTEAFF	TGTGCCAGCAGCTTGTTCGGAGGGACAGGGGTGAACACTGAAGCTTTCTTT
TRBV9	-	-	TRBJ1-6	CASSGGLENSPLHF	TGTGCCAGCAGCGGAGGGCTTGAGAATTCACCCCTCCACTTT
TRBV5-1	-	-	TRBJ1-1	CASSSLSDREAFF	TGCGCCAGCAGCTCTCTCTCAGATCGAGAAGCTTTCTTT
TRBV9	once	TRBD1	TRBJ2-2	CASSPGTGNTGELFF	TGTGCCAGCAGCCCGGGGACAGGGAACACCGGGGAGCTGTTTTTT
TRBV19	-	-	TRBJ2-1	CASSRGYNEQFF	TGTGCCAGTAGCCGAGGTTACAATGAGCAGTTCTTC
TRBV9	-	-	TRBJ2-1	CASSPLGGNEQFF	TGTGCCAGCTCCCCCCTTGGGGGGAATGAGCAGTTCTTC
TRBV2	-	TRBD1	TRBJ2-7	CASNKGQGGGEQYF	TGTGCCAGTAACAAAGGACAGGGTGGCGGCGAGCAGTACTTC
TRBV7-9	-	TRBD1	TRBJ1-3	CASSVPGQGFSGNTIYF	TGTGCCAGCAGCGTCCCGGGACAGGGCTTCTCTGGAAACACCATATATTTT
TRBV14	few	TRBD2	TRBJ2-3	CASSQDLWGGSTDTQYF	TGTGCCAGCAGCCAAGATTTGTGGGGGGGAAGCACAGATACGCAGTATTTT
TRBV5-6	-	TRBD1	TRBJ2-7	CASSLHRGAYEQYF	TGTGCCAGCAGCTTGCACAGGGGTGCCTACGAGCAGTACTTC
TRBV30	few	-	TRBJ1-5	CAWSVDRYQPQHF	TGTGCCTGGAGTGTAGACAGGTATCAGCCCCAGCATTTT
TRBV28	-	-	TRBJ1-2	CASSFANSNYGYTF	TGTGCCAGCAGTTTCGCAAACTCTAACTATGGCTACACCTTC
TRBV27	-	TRBD2	TRBJ2-1	CASRTSGGGNEQFF	TGTGCCAGCAGGACTAGCGGGGGGGGCAATGAGCAGTTCTTC
TRBV18	-	-	TRBJ2-7	CASSPELYEQYF	TGTGCCAGCTCACCCGAGCTCTACGAGCAGTACTTC
TRBV9	-	-	TRBJ1-1	CASSVWGETEAFF	TGTGCCAGCAGCGTCTGGGGAGAGACTGAAGCTTTCTTT
TRBV19	-	-	TRBJ2-7	CASSIGQRKGYEQYF	TGTGCCAGTAGTATCGGACAGAGGAAGGGCTACGAGCAGTACTTC
TRBV5-4	-	TRBD1	TRBJ1-6	CASRRDSNNSPLHF	TGTGCCAGCAGGAGGGACAGTAATAATTCACCCCTCCACTTT
TRBV7-9	-	-	TRBJ2-2	CASSLALGTGELFF	TGTGCCAGCAGCTTAGCGCTCGGCACCGGGGAGCTGTTTTTT
TRBV5-5	few	-	TRBJ2-7	CASSSSTKQYF	TGTGCCAGCAGTTCTTCTACGAAGCAGTACTTC
TRBV27	-	-	TRBJ2-2	CASTRGGELFF	TGTGCCAGTACGCGGGGCGGGGAGCTGTTTTTT
TRBV6-1	-	-	TRBJ2-5	CASSGSQETQYF	TGTGCCAGCAGCGGGTCCCAAGAGACCCAGTACTTC
TRBV16	-	TRBD1	TRBJ1-5	CASSQLAGGVDQPQHF	TGTGCCAGCAGCCAACTAGCAGGGGGAGTGGATCAGCCCCAGCATTTT
TRBV4-1	-	-	TRBJ2-7	CASSPPGTKPSYEQYF	TGCGCCAGCAGCCCCCCCGGGACAAAGCCCTCCTACGAGCAGTACTTC
TRBV19	-	TRBD1	TRBJ1-2	CASSISGQGNYGYTF	TGTGCCAGTAGTATCTCAGGACAGGGTAACTATGGCTACACCTTC
TRBV9	-	TRBD1	TRBJ2-1	CASSAPTGDEQFF	TGTGCCAGCAGCGCCCCTACAGGGGACGAGCAGTTCTTC
TRBV5-1	-	TRBD2	TRBJ2-2	CASSPTGLAGSTGELFF	TGCGCCAGCAGCCCCACTGGCCTAGCGGGATCCACCGGGGAGCTGTTTTTT
TRBV30	-	-	TRBJ1-3	CAWSANTGNTIYF	TGTGCCTGGAGTGCGAACACTGGAAACACCATATATTTT
TRBV5-1	-	-	TRBJ2-7	CASSLVGVAYEQYF	TGCGCCAGCAGCTTGGTAGGGGTGGCCTACGAGCAGTACTTC
TRBV2	few	TRBD2	TRBJ2-7	CASSERLAGGIYEQYF	TGTGCCAGCAGTGAGAGACTAGCGGGGGGAATATACGAGCAGTACTTC
TRBV25-1	once	-	TRBJ1-5	CASSRGGRGQPQHF	TGTGCCAGCTCCCGCGGGGGCAGGGGTCAGCCCCAGCATTTT